A single sample gave rise to the 11 T cell receptor beta chains below, sequenced in a study of shared clonotypes between healthy human individuals. The repertoire was sequenced with immunoSEQ multiplex PCR; TCRdb's copy has only in-frame clones and lacks some. Of a few million clones in the sample, 85% to 95% were seen once. The sample was naive CD4+ T cells from PBMCs. The subset is: CD45RA+ positively selected. All receptors come from a young man in good health. Some clones in this sample may be carry-over from other donors' samples.

V gene TRBV7-3 combines with J gene TRBJ2-3, with 13 positions matching TRBD2. Trimming cost V 5 bases and J 3 bases; bases outside gene matches: 5. Germline CDR1 SGHTA, CDR2 FQGTGA. The CDR3 loop spans 16 amino acids. Here the CDR3 reads CASSERTSGGTDTQYF. The CDR3 DNA follows: TGTGCCAGCAGCGAAAGGACTAGCGGGGGTACAGATACGCAGTATTTT.

The chain carries TRBV7-3 and TRBJ2-7, with a possible D match to TRBD1 (6 bases). Trimming took 4 bases from V and 6 from J, leaving 16 bases between them. CDR1 and CDR2 (germline): SGHTA, FQGTGA. The CDR3 is 14 residues long. CDR3 loop: CASSSGTTSAEQYF. DNA for the CDR3: TGTGCCAGCAGCTCCGGGACAACGTCCGCCGAGCAGTACTTC. The full variable domain, with the rest looked up from reference TRBV7-3 and TRBJ2-7, is GAGVSQTPSNKVTEKGKYVELRCDPISGHTALYWYRQSLGQGPEFLIYFQGTGAADDSGLPNDRFFAVRPEGSVSTLKIQRTERGDSAVYLCASSSGTTSAEQYFGPGTRLTVT.

The genes are TRBV7-2 and TRBJ2-7, with TRBD2 identical over 13 bases. This CDR3 is built from 16 residues. The V gene end was trimmed by 5 bases and the J gene end by 4 bases; junction bases not matched to a gene: 8. Germline values: CDR1 SGHTA, CDR2 FQGNSA. The CDR3 DNA sequence: TGTGCCAGCAGCCCAGGGACTAGCGGGAAGGTGTACGAGCAGTACTTC. This encodes CASSPGTSGKVYEQYF.

The V gene is TRBV25-1, the J gene TRBJ1-2; 7 positions agree with TRBD1. Per germline, CDR1 MGHDK and CDR2 SYGVNS. The CDR3 contains 14 residues. The J segment lost 8 bases and the V segment lost 0 bases, leaving 6 bases of the junction unmatched. CDR3: CASSEYLQGTGYTF. In DNA form, the CDR3 reads TGTGCCAGCAGTGAATATTTACAGGGGACGGGCTACACCTTC.

This chain joins TRBV11-2 and TRBJ2-5, with 7 bases lining up with TRBD2. The junction had 16 bases not matched to a gene; V was cut back by 5 bases and J by 4 bases. Germline V CDR1 and CDR2: SGHAT, FQNNGV. The CDR3 contains 17 residues. Written as DNA, the CDR3 is TGTGCCAGCAGCACAGATGCCCGGGCGGGAGTTGCAGAGACCCAGTACTTC. Its translation: CASSTDARAGVAETQYF.

The chain joins TRBV5-1 to TRBJ1-3; D might be TRBD1 (6 bases). V lost 4 bases, J lost 3 bases, and 14 bases lay in between. Germline V lookup: CDR1 SGHRS, CDR2 YFSETQ. The CDR3 consists of 15 residues. This CDR3 reads CASSPWGADGNTIYF. CDR3 sequence (DNA): TGCGCCAGCAGCCCCTGGGGGGCAGATGGAAACACCATATATTTT.

J is TRBJ2-3 and V is TRBV5-1; weak D call: TRBD1 (5 bases). CDR1 is SGHRS, CDR2 YFSETQ, per germline. The CDR3 contains 17 residues. The V end lost 4 bases, the J end lost 3 bases, and 21 bases lay between the germline ends. The DNA for the CDR3 is TGCGCCAGCAGCCCTTCGGTTAGCCCAAGGGGAACAGATACGCAGTATTTT. Translating gives CASSPSVSPRGTDTQYF.

The rearrangement joins TRBV4-3 to TRBJ1-4; perhaps TRBD1 as D (5 bases). This CDR3 region has 15 residues. CDR1 is LGHNA, CDR2 YSLEER, per germline. The V and J ends lost 4 bases and 8 bases respectively, with 17 bases between them. CDR3 residues: CASSLSGTIGEKLFF. Written as DNA, the CDR3 is TGCGCCAGCAGCCTATCCGGGACTATAGGGGAAAAACTGTTTTTT.

The chain combines TRBV5-1 with TRBJ2-2; TRBD2 agrees at 8 bases. V was clipped by 0 bases and J by 5 bases; unmatched bases: 9. The length of the CDR3 is 17 residues. CDR1 is SGHRS and CDR2 is YFSETQ in the germline V gene. Here the CDR3 DNA reads TGCGCCAGCAGCTTGGGACGGGCGGGAGGTGTTACCGGGGAGCTGTTTTTT. Residues: CASSLGRAGGVTGELFF. The whole variable domain, filled in from reference TRBV5-1 and TRBJ2-2, reads KAGVTQTPRYLIKTRGQQVTLSCSPISGHRSVSWYQQTPGQGLQFLFEYFSETQRNKGNFPGRFSGRQFSNSRSEMNVSTLELGDSALYLCASSLGRAGGVTGELFFGEGSRLTVL.

The CDR3 protein is CASSSTSYSGNTIYF. In nucleotides, the CDR3 is TGTGCCAGCAGTTCGACATCATACTCTGGAAACACCATATATTTT. This rearrangement joins TRBV27 to TRBJ1-3; D is uncertain. V lost 4 bases to trimming and J lost 0 bases, with 10 bases between them. Germline lookup yields CDR1 MNHEY and CDR2 SMNVEV (reference sequence). The CDR3 extends over 15 amino acids.

The chain is built from TRBV11-2 and TRBJ2-1, with 11 bases aligning to TRBD2. The CDR3 sequence is 17 residues long. CDR1 and CDR2 (germline): SGHAT, FQNNGV. Trimming removed 1 base from V and 4 bases from J; junction bases left unmatched: 6. The CDR3 sequence is CASSLGGLADIYNEQFF. In DNA form, the CDR3 reads TGTGCCAGCAGCTTAGGGGGACTAGCGGACATATACAATGAGCAGTTCTTC. The full variable domain, completed using reference TRBV11-2 and TRBJ2-1, is EAGVAQSPRYKIIEKRQSVAFWCNPISGHATLYWYQQILGQGPKLLIQFQNNGVVDDSQLPKDRFSAERLKGVDSTLKIQPAKLEDSAVYLCASSLGGLADIYNEQFFGPGTRLTVL.